This T cell receptor (beta chain) was captured by sequencing in a study of beta chain features in type 1 diabetes. Study-wide results and caveats: In every one of the four CD4+ subsets, TCRB CDR3s were moderately but significantly shorter in Type 1 diabetes patients. A closer apparent resemblance between naive, central memory and Treg TCRB repertoires was seen in patients than in healthy donors.

Expressed TCRB transcripts were sequenced after all isolated RNA was converted to cDNA. Measured with immunoSEQ multiplex PCR; TCRdb has only the in-frame clones, and not every one. The sample gives under 300,000 clones, around 14% of which show up once; approximately 0.02% is in the top ten. Trimming cost V 2 bases and J 7 bases; bases outside gene matches: 8. There are 15 residues in the CDR3. Germline V gene sequence: CDR1 PRHDT, CDR2 FYEKMQ (reference sequence). This clone appeared a few times. The target antigen is unknown. The chain joins TRBV13 to TRBJ2-1; 7 nucleotides line up with TRBD1. This TCR derives from a man younger than 40 with type 1 diabetes. Sequenced material: naive CD4+ T cells from blood. The CDR3 spells CASSLTKGALNEQFF. As DNA, the CDR3 is TGTGCCAGCAGCTTAACAAAGGGGGCGTTGAATGAGCAGTTCTTC.